This T cell receptor beta chain was captured by sequencing in a study of blood T cell repertoires in COVID-19. About the research overall: T cells, B-cell-depleted T cells, or PBMCs supplied cDNA or gDNA.

Sequencing used immunoSEQ multiplex PCR; TCRdb keeps in-frame clones, though not all of them. The sample gives 200,000 to 250,000 clones, approximately 80% of which show up once; under 2% is in the top ten. All recovered Cohort 3 donors got two negative PCRs, got clearance, or saw symptom resolution. This CDR3 comprises 18 residues. Germline V gene lookup returns CDR1 SGHTA and CDR2 FQGNSA. Trimming stripped 2 bases from V and 0 bases from J, with 19 bases between. Sequenced input: PBMCs or T cells enriched from blood (not recorded which). This rearrangement joins TRBV7-2 to TRBJ1-1; D uncertain. This TCR was sampled from a man in his sixties who had recovered from COVID-19. The CDR3 nucleotides read TGTGCCAGCAGCTTAATGTGGCCGGGGATGACTGTGAACACTGAAGCTTTCTTT. Translating gives CASSLMWPGMTVNTEAFF. The whole variable domain, remainder taken from reference TRBV7-2 and TRBJ1-1, is GAGVSQSPSNKVTEKGKDVELRCDPISGHTALYWYRQSLGQGLEFLIYFQGNSAPDKSGLPSDRFSAERTGGSVSTLTIQRTQQEDSAVYLCASSLMWPGMTVNTEAFFGQGTRLTVV.